These T cell receptor beta chains were read from a single sample in a study of shared clonotypes between healthy human individuals. Assay used: immunoSEQ multiplex PCR; TCRdb lists only in-frame clones, some missing. The sample shows roughly 220,000 clones, 65% of them seen only once. The specimen was memory CD4+ T cells sorted from blood. These receptors came from a man aged 30-40 years in good health. Each CDR3 is given with its conserved first and last residue. The order of the fields is V gene, clone size, D gene, J gene, CDR3 DNA, CDR3 protein. A D gene is named only where the DNA matches it firmly. Clone size is shown for a subset of rows, as once, few, many or a class of expanded clone.

>TRBV7-7|few|NA|TRBJ2-1
TGTGCCAGCAGCTTAGGCCTAGCAGGCGATGAGCAGTTCTTC
CASSLGLAGDEQFF
>TRBV7-6|NA|TRBD2|TRBJ2-5
TGTGCCAGCAGCTTATCCCCCGGGACGGGGGGGGAGACCCAGTACTTC
CASSLSPGTGGETQYF
>TRBV28|NA|TRBD1|TRBJ2-7
TGTGCCAGCAGTCCCCCGGGACAGGGGGCGGTAAATTCCTACGAGCAGTACTTC
CASSPPGQGAVNSYEQYF
>TRBV28|NA|NA|TRBJ1-1
TGTGCCAGCACCCTAGGGACGGCAGTCAGGTCTTTCTTT
CASTLGTAVRSFF
>TRBV29-1|NA|TRBD2|TRBJ2-5
TGCAGCGTATCCGGGACTAGGACGTTAGAGACCCAGTACTTC
CSVSGTRTLETQYF
>TRBV2|many|NA|TRBJ1-5
TGTGCCAGCAAACGGGACAACAATCAGCCCCAGCATTTT
CASKRDNNQPQHF
>TRBV11-1|NA|NA|TRBJ2-3
TGTGCCAGCAGCCCGAACAGAGATACGCAGTATTTT
CASSPNRDTQYF
>TRBV30|NA|NA|TRBJ2-5
TGTGCCTCGTCCCGGGGGCAGACCCAGTACTTC
CASSRGQTQYF
>TRBV7-6|NA|NA|TRBJ1-2
TGTGCCAGCAGCTTAGTGGCGGGAGCGGACTATGGCTACACCTTC
CASSLVAGADYGYTF
>TRBV5-8|few|NA|TRBJ1-5
TGTGCCAGCAAACCTAGGGGGGGCGGTGGCAATCAGCCCCAGCATTTT
CASKPRGGGGNQPQHF
>TRBV7-9|few|TRBD2|TRBJ2-1
TGTGCCAGCAGCTTATCCCTAGCGGGAGGTGAGCAGTTCTTC
CASSLSLAGGEQFF
>TRBV28|NA|NA|TRBJ1-2
TGTGCCAGCAGCCTAAATGACTATGGCTACACCTTC
CASSLNDYGYTF
>TRBV7-9|NA|NA|TRBJ2-2
TGTGCCAGCAGCCCCCCCTCCGGGGGACCCACCGGGGAGCTGTTTTTT
CASSPPSGGPTGELFF